This TCR beta chain was sequenced in a study of cytomegalovirus exposure and HLA in healthy donors. Study-wide results and limits: Near-uniform donor sequencing depth was presumed by presence/absence analyses. Immune exposure data for these donors was limited to CMV serostatus.

On this clone itself: The antigen is not known.

Germline-derived CDR1 and CDR2 are SGHAT and FQNNGV. The CDR3 runs to 16 residues. Germline trimming cut 1 base from V and 3 bases from J; bases unmatched to any gene: 8. PCR primers comprised 60 Vbeta and 13 Jbeta primers. Libraries were prepared by immunoSEQ multiplex PCR; TCRdb keeps only in-frame clonotypes and omits some of them. The table has roughly 150,000 clones, almost 85% seen once. The TCR was taken from a man aged 25-45 years in good health and CMV-seronegative. V usage is TRBV11-2 and J usage is TRBJ2-5; TRBD2 matches 7 bases. Input material: PBMCs. CDR3 sequence reads: CASSLGLGLAEETQYF. As DNA, the CDR3 is TGTGCCAGCAGCTTAGGCCTCGGGCTAGCGGAAGAGACCCAGTACTTC.